These 30 T cell receptor beta chains came from one sample sequenced in a study of cytotoxic CD8 clonotypes in ibrutinib-treated CLL. Assay used: immunoSEQ multiplex PCR; TCRdb lists only in-frame clones, some missing. Here the sample spans 20,000 to 25,000 clones, about 68% being singletons. The material was PBMCs, obtained before ibrutinib treatment. These receptors were collected from a human donor with chronic lymphocytic leukemia.

The chain uses TRBV28 and TRBJ2-3; 11 nucleotides agree with TRBD2. The CDR3 extends over 19 amino acids. The germline gives CDR1 MDHEN, CDR2 SYDVKM. V lost 5 bases and J lost 3; bases outside the gene matches: 16. The CDR3 DNA reads TGTGCCAGCAGTAGTCCCCTTCTAGCGGGAGGCGCCCCGACAGATACGCAGTATTTT. Translating it yields CASSSPLLAGGAPTDTQYF.

This clone was seen a handful of times. The V call is TRBV20-1, the J call TRBJ2-1, with D tentatively TRBD2 (5 bases). V lost 4 bases and J 8 bases, leaving 9 bases between the germline ends. The CDR3 has 11 residues. Germline CDR1 and CDR2: DFQATT and SNEGSKA (reference sequence). The CDR3 is CSAKGDDEQFF. The CDR3 nucleotides are TGCAGTGCTAAGGGAGACGATGAGCAGTTCTTC.

This clone has a handful of counts. This chain uses TRBV28 with TRBJ1-3; D remains unclear. Per the germline V gene, CDR1 is MDHEN and CDR2 is SYDVKM. CDR3 length: 14 residues. The V gene lost 3 bases and the J gene lost 2 bases, with 8 bases spanning the gap. CDR3 coding DNA: TGTGCCAGCAGTTTCCGGCTCCCTGGAAACACCATATATTTT. Amino acids: CASSFRLPGNTIYF.

This clone was seen just once. DNA of the CDR3: TGTGCCAGCAGTTTGTACGGGACAGGGGGCGATGAAAAACTGTTTTTT. Residues: CASSLYGTGGDEKLFF. The chain is built from TRBV28 and TRBJ1-4; 12 bases align to TRBD1. The CDR3 consists of 16 residues. Germline CDR1 MDHEN, CDR2 SYDVKM. V lost 3 bases to trimming and J lost 6 bases; unmatched junction nucleotides: 5.

This chain connects TRBV30 to TRBJ2-1; the D gene could be TRBD1 or TRBD2 (6 bases each). Germline-derived CDR1 and CDR2 are GTSNPN and SVGIG (reference sequence). The V gene lost 4 bases and the J gene lost 8 bases, with 15 bases spanning the gap. The CDR3 spans 13 residues. CDR3: CAWTLWGADEQFF. Written as DNA, the CDR3 is TGTGCCTGGACCCTTTGGGGGGCCGATGAGCAGTTCTTC.

A single count supports this clone. J is TRBJ2-2 and V is TRBV6-4; D remains unclear. This CDR3 is built from 14 residues. V shed 3 bases and J shed 6 bases, with 11 bases lying between them. Germline CDR1 and CDR2: MRHNA and SNTAGT. CDR3 sequence (DNA): TGTGCCAGCAGTGAACAAACAGCTCCCGGGGAGCTGTTTTTT. Its protein product is CASSEQTAPGELFF.

The gene calls are TRBV7-2 and TRBJ1-3; a weak D match, TRBD1 (5 bases). Germline V CDR1 and CDR2: SGHTA, FQGNSA. This CDR3 is built from 17 residues. Deletions cut 2 bases from V and 2 bases from J, with 16 bases between. This CDR3 reads CASSLTPTRVAGNTIYF. The CDR3 DNA is TGTGCCAGCAGCTTAACGCCCACCAGGGTGGCTGGAAACACCATATATTTT.

CDR3 loop: CAWRRPPGGITF. CDR3 coding DNA: TGTGCCTGGAGGAGACCCCCAGGGGGAATCACCTTC. The chain employs TRBV30 and TRBJ1-2, with 7 bases lining up with TRBD1. Unmatched junction bases numbered 11, after V lost 3 bases and J lost 13 bases. The CDR3 extends over 12 amino acids. Germline CDR1 is GTSNPN and CDR2 is SVGIG (reference sequence).

The CDR3 coding sequence is TGTGCCAGCAGCTTCGGGAGGGGATCTAATGAAAAACTGTTTTTT. This encodes CASSFGRGSNEKLFF. The V call is TRBV5-4, the J call TRBJ1-4, with a possible D match to TRBD1 (5 bases). Trimming removed 2 bases at V and 3 bases at J, with 11 bases between. This CDR3 comprises 15 residues. Germline-derived CDR1 and CDR2 are SGHNT and YYREEE (reference sequence).

The V and J genes are TRBV18 and TRBJ1-5, with 8 bases that match TRBD1. CDR1 and CDR2 (germline): KGHSH, LQKENI. The CDR3 extends over 15 amino acids. The V and J ends lost 5 bases and 2 bases, in that order; junction bases with no gene match: 5. The CDR3 loop is CASSSEQGGNQPQHF. CDR3 coding DNA: TGTGCCAGCTCATCCGAACAGGGGGGCAATCAGCCCCAGCATTTT.

The chain links TRBV4-1 to TRBJ1-3, with TRBD1 matching 7 bases. This CDR3 region has 17 residues. CDR1 and CDR2 (germline): MGHRA, YSYEKL. After removal of 1 base from V and 0 bases from J, the junction contained 6 bases not matched to a gene. CDR3: CASSQGQGPISGNTIYF. The CDR3 nucleotides read TGCGCCAGCAGCCAAGGACAGGGTCCGATCTCTGGAAACACCATATATTTT.

CDR3: CATSREVGLAGKGKNIQYF. In DNA form, the CDR3 reads TGTGCCACCAGCAGAGAAGTAGGACTAGCGGGAAAGGGCAAAAACATTCAGTACTTC. The chain combines TRBV15 with TRBJ2-4; TRBD2 agrees at 12 bases. This CDR3 spans 19 amino acids. The germline V gene encodes CDR1 LNHNV and CDR2 YYDKDF (reference sequence). Trimming cost V 0 bases and J 3 bases; bases outside gene matches: 9.

The V and J genes are TRBV4-3 and TRBJ2-2; TRBD1 is a possible D gene (5 bases). V lost 0 bases and J lost 3, with 14 bases in between. Germline CDR1 LGHNA, CDR2 YSLEER. The CDR3 is 17 amino acids. DNA for the CDR3: TGCGCCAGCAGCCAAGAGGGATGGCAGGGCTACACCGGGGAGCTGTTTTTT. Protein: CASSQEGWQGYTGELFF.

The rearrangement uses TRBV18 and TRBJ1-1; D is perhaps TRBD1 (5 bases). The germline V gene has CDR1 KGHSH and CDR2 LQKENI. V lost 3 bases to trimming and J lost 0 bases, with 5 bases between them. The CDR3 is 13 residues long. The CDR3 DNA sequence: TGTGCCAGCTCACCGACAGTGAACACTGAAGCTTTCTTT. Protein product: CASSPTVNTEAFF. Full variable domain (missing parts from reference TRBV18 and TRBJ1-1): NAGVMQNPRHLVRRRGQEARLRCSPMKGHSHVYWYRQLPEEGLKFMVYLQKENIIDESGMPKERFSAEFPKEGPSILRIQQVVRGDSAAYFCASSPTVNTEAFFGQGTRLTVV.

A word on this clone: In the same sample, other DNA sequences code for this CDR3. The genes are TRBV6-4 and TRBJ1-4; TRBD1 agrees at 8 bases. The CDR3 is 14 residues long. V lost 5 bases to trimming and J lost 8 bases; unmatched junction nucleotides: 7. The germline gives CDR1 MRHNA, CDR2 SNTAGT. CDR3 region: CASSPGQEGEKLFF. The CDR3, as DNA: TGTGCCAGCAGTCCGGGACAGGAAGGAGAAAAACTGTTTTTT.

This chain's CDR3 is CASTRDRSSYNEQFF. The CDR3 DNA reads TGTGCCAGCACCCGGGACAGGAGCTCCTACAATGAGCAGTTCTTC. This chain links TRBV2 with TRBJ2-1; 8 bases align to TRBD1. Germline V gene lookup returns CDR1 SNHLY and CDR2 FYNNEI. The CDR3 length is 15 residues. Germline trimming cut 7 bases from V and 0 bases from J; bases unmatched to any gene: 5.

J is TRBJ2-7 and V is TRBV6-1, with D unresolved. Germline loops: CDR1 MNHNS, CDR2 SASEGT. Trimming pared 3 bases from V and 9 bases from J, leaving 12 bases between. There are 12 residues in the CDR3. The CDR3 is CASSEIAEWQYF. CDR3 sequence (DNA): TGTGCCAGCAGTGAGATAGCCGAATGGCAGTACTTC.

The rearrangement uses TRBV10-1 and TRBJ1-5; D is unclear. Between the trimmed V and J ends, which lost 6 bases and 8 bases, there was a span of 11 bases. The CDR3 loop spans 12 amino acids. Germline V lookup: CDR1 WNHNN, CDR2 SYGVQD (reference sequence). CDR3 in amino acids: CASSPTLEPQHF. The CDR3 region has the DNA TGCGCCAGCAGCCCCACCCTAGAGCCCCAGCATTTT.

V and J are TRBV6-1 and TRBJ1-1, with 7 nucleotides matching TRBD1. The ends lost 7 bases at V and 2 bases at J; junction bases unmatched: 10. Germline-derived CDR1 and CDR2 are MNHNS and SASEGT. The CDR3 has 15 residues. CDR3 in amino acids: CASKEEGARNTEAFF. In DNA form, the CDR3 reads TGTGCCAGCAAGGAGGAGGGGGCAAGAAACACTGAAGCTTTCTTT.

The chain combines TRBV18 with TRBJ1-3; no clear D gene. The CDR3 is 13 residues long. Germline V lookup: CDR1 KGHSH, CDR2 LQKENI. V lost 8 bases, J lost 2 bases, and 10 bases lay in between. The CDR3 DNA reads TGTGCCAGCGTAACAGCGGCTGGAAACACCATATATTTT. Translating it yields CASVTAAGNTIYF.

This clone was observed a single time. This chain connects TRBV5-4 to TRBJ2-3; 7 bases agree with TRBD1. The CDR3 totals 15 residues. Germline V gene lookup returns CDR1 SGHNT and CDR2 YYREEE (reference sequence). V gave up 3 bases and J gave up 0 bases; unmatched junction bases: 4. DNA of the CDR3: TGTGCCAGCAGCTCTGGACAGGAAAGCACAGATACGCAGTATTTT. Protein: CASSSGQESTDTQYF.

This chain links TRBV11-2 with TRBJ2-2; 7 nucleotides match TRBD1. The CDR3 runs 15 residues. Germline assignment: CDR1 SGHAT and CDR2 FQNNGV. V gave up 5 bases and J gave up 4 bases; unmatched junction bases: 7. The CDR3 is CASSIRQGGTGELFF. In DNA form, the CDR3 reads TGTGCCAGCAGCATCCGACAGGGTGGCACCGGGGAGCTGTTTTTT.

This chain uses TRBV6-1 with TRBJ2-3; D is uncertain. CDR3 length: 12 residues. V shed 2 bases and J shed 7 bases, with 7 bases lying between them. CDR1 is MNHNS, CDR2 SASEGT, per germline. The CDR3 region is CASSEFRNTQYF. CDR3 nucleotide sequence: TGTGCCAGCAGTGAATTTCGGAATACGCAGTATTTT.

The V and J genes are TRBV4-3 and TRBJ2-1; D ambiguous. The germline V gene encodes CDR1 LGHNA and CDR2 YSLEER. The V end lost 1 base, the J end lost 10 bases, and 14 bases lay between the germline ends. CDR3 size: 14 residues. CDR3 coding DNA: TGCGCCAGCAGCCAAGTGGCGGTTATTACGGAGCAGTTCTTC. It is translated as CASSQVAVITEQFF.

The V and J genes are TRBV5-4 and TRBJ2-1; 8 bases match TRBD2. The CDR3 runs to 17 residues. Germline values: CDR1 SGHNT, CDR2 YYREEE (reference sequence). Trimming cost V 3 bases and J 8 bases; bases outside gene matches: 16. The CDR3 DNA is TGTGCCAGCAGCTCCCGGTCGGTCCGGGGGGGCCTACATGAGCAGTTCTTC. This gives the protein CASSSRSVRGGLHEQFF.

The V gene is TRBV28, the J gene TRBJ1-5; 10 nucleotides match TRBD1. This CDR3 region has 19 residues. Germline CDR1 and CDR2: MDHEN and SYDVKM. V dropped 6 bases and J dropped 5; count of bases not matched to a gene: 19. This chain's CDR3 is CASRPGQGLGGWIYQPQHF. In DNA form, the CDR3 reads TGTGCCAGCAGGCCGGGACAGGGGTTGGGGGGGTGGATCTATCAGCCCCAGCATTTT.

The chain uses TRBV2 and TRBJ2-1; 8 bases map to TRBD1. With 7 bases clipped from V and 1 base from J, the junction kept 9 bases outside the gene matches. Germline V gene lookup returns CDR1 SNHLY and CDR2 FYNNEI. This CDR3 region has 16 residues. CDR3: CASTGQGLSSYNEQFF. The CDR3 nucleotides are TGTGCCAGCACCGGACAGGGCCTTTCTTCCTACAATGAGCAGTTCTTC.

The chain joins TRBV10-2 to TRBJ2-1; weak D call: TRBD2 (5 bases). The germline V gene encodes CDR1 WSHSY and CDR2 SAAADI. V was shortened by 3 bases and J by 1 base, with 7 bases between the two germline ends. The CDR3 totals 14 residues. CDR3 DNA: TGCGCCAGCAGTGAACAGCGGTCCTACAATGAGCAGTTCTTC. Its translation: CASSEQRSYNEQFF.

This chain uses TRBV28 with TRBJ1-5; 7 bases agree with TRBD1. The CDR3 extends over 13 amino acids. The ends lost 11 bases at V and 2 bases at J; junction bases unmatched: 6. From germline, CDR1 is MDHEN and CDR2 SYDVKM. CDR3 coding DNA: TGTGCCGCGTACAGGGGCGGCAATCAGCCCCAGCATTTT. It specifies CAAYRGGNQPQHF.

The genes are TRBV5-1 and TRBJ1-2; D is uncertain. This CDR3 region has 10 residues. Germline V gene lookup returns CDR1 SGHRS and CDR2 YFSETQ. V was trimmed by 0 bases and J by 8 bases, leaving 2 bases between them. CDR3 sequence (DNA): TGCGCCAGCAGCTTGGGAGGCTACACCTTC. It encodes CASSLGGYTF.